Following are 18 T cell receptor beta chains from one sample sequenced in a study of early T cells in non-severe SARS-CoV-2 infection. Using its own MiXCR run on the 5' RACE reads, TCRdb lists one record per CDR3 protein. The sample gives approximately 81,000 distinct CDR3 sequences, approximately 6% of which show up once; roughly 8.1% is in the top ten. Sequenced sample: whole blood. These receptors originate from an adult who was a healthcare worker with PCR-confirmed SARS-CoV-2 infection or an uninfected control (not recorded which).

This clonotype was recorded at least ten times. V is TRBV7-2 and J is TRBJ2-5, with TRBD2 as a possible D gene (6 bases). This CDR3 is 14 amino acids long. Per germline, CDR1 SGHTA and CDR2 FQGNSA. Trimming cost V 8 bases and J 4 bases, with 17 bases left between them. CDR3 sequence reads: CASGRGNPLETQYF. In nucleotides, the CDR3 is TGTGCCAGCGGACGCGGGAACCCCTTAGAGACCCAGTACTTC.

The CDR3 nucleotides read TGTGCCAGCAGCAACCCCGGGACTTCTCGCGAGCAGTACTTC. Amino acid sequence: CASSNPGTSREQYF. The chain joins TRBV5-5 to TRBJ2-7; tentative D call: TRBD2 (6 bases). CDR3 length equals 14 residues. CDR1 and CDR2 from the germline V gene are SGHKS and YYEKEE (reference sequence). Trimming stripped 4 bases from V and 6 bases from J, with 17 bases between.

The table lists this clonotype with a few counts. The rearrangement links TRBV5-1 to TRBJ1-3, with unresolved D. Germline CDR1 and CDR2: SGHRS and YFSETQ. Trimming removed 0 bases at V and 1 base at J, with 11 bases between. The CDR3 sequence is 16 residues long. The CDR3 is CASSLDWFRSGNTIYF. The CDR3 DNA reads as TGCGCCAGCAGCTTGGATTGGTTTAGGTCTGGAAACACCATATATTTT.

V gene TRBV14 combines with J gene TRBJ1-2; weak D call: TRBD1 (6 bases). This CDR3 region has 14 residues. From germline, CDR1 is SGHDN and CDR2 FVKESK. Trimming took off 1 base at V and 7 bases at J, with 13 bases between the two ends. This chain's CDR3 is CASSQAVGARGYTF. In DNA form, the CDR3 reads TGTGCCAGCAGCCAAGCTGTGGGGGCGCGTGGCTACACCTTC.

This clonotype occurred many times. The chain joins TRBV6-1 to TRBJ2-3; 14 nucleotides match TRBD2. The CDR3 totals 15 residues. J was trimmed by 5 bases and V by 5 bases; bases with no gene match: 3. Germline V gene sequence: CDR1 MNHNS, CDR2 SASEGT. The CDR3 region is CASSRGTSGGDTQYF. CDR3 nucleotides: TGTGCCAGCAGTCGTGGGACTAGCGGGGGAGATACGCAGTATTTT.

This clonotype was counted ten times or more. The chain is built from TRBV28 and TRBJ2-1; either TRBD1 or TRBD2 may fit D (5 bases each). V lost 3 bases and J 4 bases, leaving 28 bases between the germline ends. Per germline, CDR1 MDHEN and CDR2 SYDVKM. This CDR3 comprises 20 residues. CDR3 sequence reads: CASSLSPVTRPAWGYNEQFF. Here the CDR3 DNA reads TGTGCCAGCAGTTTGTCTCCCGTTACTAGACCCGCCTGGGGGTACAATGAGCAGTTCTTC. Complete variable domain (other parts from reference TRBV28 and TRBJ2-1): DVKVTQSSRYLVKRTGEKVFLECVQDMDHENMFWYRQDPGLGLRLIYFSYDVKMKEKGDIPEGYSVSREKKERFSLILESASTNQTSMYLCASSLSPVTRPAWGYNEQFFGPGTRLTVL.

The gene calls are TRBV5-6 and TRBJ1-2, with D unclear. CDR1 SGHDT and CDR2 YYEEEE come from the germline V gene. Trimming cost V 4 bases and J 4 bases, with 20 bases left between them. The CDR3 is made up of 16 amino acids. CDR3 coding DNA: TGTGCCAGCAGCCCCTTGTCGCCGGAGTTAGGCTATGGCTACACCTTC. This gives the protein CASSPLSPELGYGYTF.

By sample fraction, this clonotype is medium-sized. The chain links TRBV4-1 to TRBJ2-3; D possibly corresponds to TRBD1 (6 bases). The CDR3 runs to 18 residues. With 0 bases removed from V and 3 bases from J, the gap between germline ends came to 19 bases. Germline lookup yields CDR1 MGHRA and CDR2 YSYEKL. The DNA of the CDR3 is TGCGCCAGCAGCCAAGAGGGGGTCCGACAGGCCAATACAGATACGCAGTATTTT. Protein product: CASSQEGVRQANTDTQYF.

This clonotype was recorded many times. V is TRBV5-5 and J is TRBJ2-3, with D perhaps matching TRBD1 (8 bases). The germline V gene encodes CDR1 SGHKS and CDR2 YYEKEE (reference sequence). With 4 bases removed from V and 2 bases from J, the gap between germline ends came to 17 bases. The CDR3 is 16 residues long. CDR3 loop: CASSRGDRRVTDTQYF. In nucleotides, the CDR3 is TGTGCCAGCAGCCGGGGGGACAGGAGGGTCACAGATACGCAGTATTTT.

This clonotype was seen only a few times. V usage is TRBV5-8 and J usage is TRBJ2-1, with D unresolved. The CDR3 runs 11 residues. Trimming shortened V by 2 bases and J by 9 bases, and 6 bases separated the two germline ends. The V gene's germline CDR1 is SGHTS and CDR2 YDEGEE. The CDR3 is CASSLYGEQFF. The CDR3 DNA follows: TGTGCCAGCAGCTTATATGGTGAGCAGTTCTTC.

This clonotype showed up many times. V usage is TRBV20-1 and J usage is TRBJ2-2, with D uncertain. Between the trimmed V and J ends, which lost 3 bases and 5 bases, there was a span of 7 bases. The CDR3 extends over 12 amino acids. Germline values: CDR1 DFQATT, CDR2 SNEGSKA (reference sequence). CDR3 residues: CSASPGTGELFF. The CDR3 DNA is TGCAGTGCTAGCCCAGGAACCGGGGAGCTGTTTTTT.

The sample holds many counts of this clonotype. This sequence joins TRBV7-9 and TRBJ1-2, with unresolved D. The germline V and J ends were trimmed by 2 bases and 2 bases, with 12 bases remaining between them. Per germline, CDR1 SEHNR and CDR2 FQNEAQ (reference sequence). The CDR3 runs 15 residues. CDR3: CASSLLASSNYGYTF. CDR3 DNA: TGTGCCAGCAGCTTATTGGCATCCTCGAACTATGGCTACACCTTC.

This clonotype showed up many times. This sequence joins TRBV7-2 and TRBJ1-4, with TRBD1 identical over 8 bases. This CDR3 is 15 amino acids long. After removal of 0 bases from V and 7 bases from J, the junction contained 4 bases not matched to a gene. Germline V gives CDR1 SGHTA, CDR2 FQGNSA. The CDR3 DNA sequence: TGTGCCAGCAGCTTAGCCCGGACAGGGAGTGAAAAACTGTTTTTT. It translates to CASSLARTGSEKLFF.

This clonotype showed up just a few times. V and J are TRBV6-6 and TRBJ1-1; D is perhaps TRBD1 (6 bases). CDR1 and CDR2 (germline): MNHNY, SVGAGI (reference sequence). The V end lost 2 bases, the J end lost 3 bases, and 13 bases lay between the germline ends. The CDR3 spans 15 residues. The CDR3 here is CASSYGGEGDTEAFF. The DNA of the CDR3 is TGTGCCAGCAGTTACGGGGGGGAGGGGGACACTGAAGCTTTCTTT.

The chain carries TRBV12-3 or TRBV12-4 and TRBJ1-2; the match to TRBD1 covers 11 bases. The CDR3 has 15 amino acids. Germline trimming cut 1 base from V and 3 bases from J; bases unmatched to any gene: 1. In nucleotides, the CDR3 is TGTGCCAGCAGTTTAGTGGGACAGGGGGACTATGGCTACACCTTC. Its protein product is CASSLVGQGDYGYTF.

This chain links TRBV20-1 with TRBJ2-5, with 11 bases fitting TRBD2. With V trimmed by 3 bases and J by 2 bases, 2 bases remained unmatched. Per the germline V gene, CDR1 is DFQATT and CDR2 is SNEGSKA (reference sequence). The CDR3 consists of 14 residues. CDR3 region: CSARGTSGQETQYF. The CDR3 DNA reads TGCAGTGCTAGGGGGACTAGCGGTCAAGAGACCCAGTACTTC.

This clonotype was counted ten times or more. V gene TRBV27 combines with J gene TRBJ2-2, with no clear D. V was shortened by 0 bases and J by 3 bases, with 8 bases between the two germline ends. The CDR3 extends over 15 amino acids. Germline V gene sequence: CDR1 MNHEY, CDR2 SMNVEV (reference sequence). The CDR3: CASSLSPQHTGELFF. CDR3 nucleotide sequence: TGTGCCAGCAGTTTATCACCACAGCACACCGGGGAGCTGTTTTTT.

The chain carries TRBV6-2 or TRBV6-3 and TRBJ2-5; perhaps TRBD1 as D (6 bases). V gave up 6 bases and J gave up 2 bases, with 16 bases separating them. Germline-derived CDR1 and CDR2 are MNHEY and SVGEGT. This CDR3 contains 15 residues. The DNA of the CDR3 is TGTGCCAGCAGAGACATCCAGGGGATACAAGAGACCCAGTACTTC. Residues: CASRDIQGIQETQYF.